A selection of T cell receptor beta chains follows, all from one sample in a study of long-term antiretroviral therapy in people with HIV. Data came from immunoSEQ multiplex PCR; TCRdb stores just in-frame clones and leaves some out. The sample lists 20,000 or so clones, roughly 88% occurring once. This sample comprised unsorted PBMCs, obtained 0.1 years before starting antiretroviral therapy. The receptor set was obtained from a man younger than 35 with HIV. Both conserved end residues are trimmed from each CDR3. Each record gives: J gene, V gene, CDR3 protein.

J: TRBJ2-1
V: TRBV6-1
CDR3: ASSELTSGGLTGWEQF

J: TRBJ2-7
V: TRBV11-2
CDR3: ASRRQGWAIYEQY

J: TRBJ2-1
V: TRBV28
CDR3: ASSSLEGRAYNEQF

J: TRBJ1-6
V: TRBV6-1
CDR3: ASSEAGLNSPLH

J: TRBJ2-1
V: TRBV7-9
CDR3: ASSFRLRGANEQF

J: TRBJ2-7
V: TRBV2
CDR3: ASSELAGELYEQY

J: TRBJ1-1
V: TRBV5-4
CDR3: ASSSSRGAF

J: TRBJ2-1
V: TRBV2
CDR3: ASSEVLAGGHNEQF

J: TRBJ2-7
V: TRBV21-1
CDR3: ASHGSGRDSYEQY

J: TRBJ2-5
V: TRBV19
CDR3: ASSRRPGDGETQY

J: TRBJ2-7
V: TRBV30
CDR3: AWSVQQGAQQY

J: TRBJ1-2
V: TRBV6-1
CDR3: ASSEGVVSYGYT

J: TRBJ1-1
V: TRBV5-5
CDR3: ASSKRGGNPNTEAF

J: TRBJ2-7
V: TRBV27
CDR3: ASSLEATGVYYEQY

J: TRBJ2-1
V: TRBV25-1
CDR3: ASNNGDLF

J: TRBJ2-1
V: TRBV6-5
CDR3: ASSYRLMSSYNEQF

J: TRBJ2-2
V: TRBV18
CDR3: ASSPRSGSPNTGELF

J: TRBJ1-5
V: TRBV2
CDR3: ASEGAWNQPQH

J: TRBJ2-1
V: TRBV7-9
CDR3: ASSLDFRGTVYNEQF

J: TRBJ2-7
V: TRBV27
CDR3: ASSLRTAGGREQY

J: TRBJ2-2
V: TRBV6-1
CDR3: ASTVRNTGELF

J: TRBJ2-2
V: TRBV6-5
CDR3: ASSYSNGANTGELF

J: TRBJ1-2
V: TRBV7-2
CDR3: ASSLASREYGYT

J: TRBJ2-1
V: TRBV19
CDR3: ASSILAGLDEQF

J: TRBJ1-2
V: TRBV7-2
CDR3: ASSARGPIDYGYT

J: TRBJ2-2
V: TRBV7-8
CDR3: ASSSTRGQIDTGELF

J: TRBJ1-2
V: TRBV30
CDR3: AWSVGFPAYGYT

J: TRBJ1-5
V: TRBV2
CDR3: ASSAVNSNQPQH

J: TRBJ2-7
V: TRBV27
CDR3: ASSSGREIYEQY

J: TRBJ2-1
V: TRBV12-5
CDR3: ASGLLGVPGLAGIVYNEQF

J: TRBJ2-2
V: TRBV4-1
CDR3: ASSQTTGQRNTGELF

J: TRBJ2-7
V: TRBV19
CDR3: ASSEGQGVTYEQY

J: TRBJ2-2
V: TRBV30
CDR3: AWVTRAGELF

J: TRBJ1-1
V: TRBV18
CDR3: ASSPLAGGGDTEAF

J: TRBJ2-3
V: TRBV14
CDR3: ASSRTGGITDTQY

J: TRBJ2-3
V: TRBV9
CDR3: ASSLGLAESTDTQY

J: TRBJ2-1
V: TRBV7-9
CDR3: ASSSGLAGGYNEQF

J: TRBJ2-1
V: TRBV4-1
CDR3: ASSYQAGNEQF

J: TRBJ2-3
V: TRBV6-5
CDR3: ASSYTFGDTQY

J: TRBJ2-2
V: TRBV5-1
CDR3: ASSLLLGANTGELF

J: TRBJ2-7
V: TRBV2
CDR3: ASSVDLAGVDEQY

J: TRBJ1-5
V: TRBV29-1
CDR3: SVVWGVGQPQH

J: TRBJ2-1
V: TRBV6-6
CDR3: ASSFRDSYNEQF

J: TRBJ1-1
V: TRBV27
CDR3: ASSLAMNTEAF

J: TRBJ1-4
V: TRBV18
CDR3: ASSPGQGEKLF

J: TRBJ2-1
V: TRBV14
CDR3: ASSHVASGTDEQF

J: TRBJ2-2
V: TRBV7-7
CDR3: ASSLRTGGNTGELF

J: TRBJ2-2
V: TRBV14
CDR3: ASSPKDREYGGELF

J: TRBJ1-3
V: TRBV11-2
CDR3: ASRPLRTDEPGNTIY

J: TRBJ1-2
V: TRBV4-2
CDR3: ASSQEDSRGGYT

J: TRBJ1-4
V: TRBV7-9
CDR3: ASSPQTEDNEKLF

J: TRBJ1-5
V: TRBV2
CDR3: ASSEALQSQPQH